Following are 21 T cell receptor beta chains from one sample sequenced in a study of cytomegalovirus exposure and HLA in healthy donors. The primer mix had 60 Vbeta and 13 Jbeta primers. Sequencing was performed with immunoSEQ multiplex PCR; in TCRdb, only in-frame clones are kept and a portion is missing. This table holds about 76,000 clones, 72% found once. Sequencing input: PBMCs. The receptors shown here come from a woman in her forties in good health and CMV-seropositive.

This clone was picked up a small number of times. This chain uses TRBV30 with TRBJ2-7; 7 bases fit TRBD2. This CDR3 contains 15 residues. The junction had 10 bases not matched to a gene; V was cut back by 2 bases and J by 3 bases. Germline loops: CDR1 GTSNPN, CDR2 SVGIG (reference sequence). In nucleotides, the CDR3 is TGTGCCTGGAGTAGGTGGGAGGGCCGCTTCTACGAGCAGTACTTC. This codes for CAWSRWEGRFYEQYF.

V and J are TRBV10-3 and TRBJ2-2, with 8 bases matching TRBD1. The CDR3 consists of 14 residues. After removal of 10 bases from V and 1 base from J, the junction contained 5 bases not matched to a gene. Germline V CDR1 and CDR2: ENHRY, SYGVKD. The CDR3 loop reads CATQGTGNTGELFF. The CDR3 nucleotides are TGTGCCACCCAAGGGACAGGGAACACCGGGGAGCTGTTTTTT.

This sequence joins TRBV7-8 and TRBJ1-1; tentatively, D is TRBD1 (5 bases). This CDR3 contains 14 residues. Germline values: CDR1 SGHVS, CDR2 FQNEAQ. V lost 7 bases and J 3 bases, leaving 15 bases between the germline ends. The CDR3 is CASTKGNLDTEAFF. CDR3 DNA sequence: TGTGCCAGCACCAAGGGGAACTTGGACACTGAAGCTTTCTTT.

The V call is TRBV5-6, the J call TRBJ2-1; the match to TRBD2 covers 7 bases. From germline, CDR1 is SGHDT and CDR2 YYEEEE. V dropped 4 bases and J dropped 0; count of bases not matched to a gene: 4. The CDR3 covers 15 residues. The DNA of the CDR3 is TGTGCCAGCAGCCCATCTAGCGGCTCCTACAATGAGCAGTTCTTC. It encodes CASSPSSGSYNEQFF.

This chain connects TRBV6-1 to TRBJ2-3; D remains unclear. Trimming took off 2 bases at V and 6 bases at J, with 18 bases between the two ends. The V gene's germline CDR1 is MNHNS and CDR2 SASEGT. This CDR3 contains 16 residues. For the CDR3, the DNA is TGTGCCAGCAGTGAAACCCGTTCGATCGTTCGGGATACGCAGTATTTT. Its translation: CASSETRSIVRDTQYF.

The V gene is TRBV30, the J gene TRBJ1-1, with 8 bases lining up with TRBD1. CDR3 length: 18 amino acids. In germline, CDR1 is GTSNPN, CDR2 SVGIG (reference sequence). V shed 0 bases and J 2 bases; nucleotides not matched to a gene: 14. The DNA for the CDR3 is TGTGCCTGGAGTGTAGCCCGCGGACAGGGCTCGAAAAACACTGAAGCTTTCTTT. It codes for CAWSVARGQGSKNTEAFF.

The chain links TRBV6-6 to TRBJ2-7, with TRBD1 as a possible D gene (5 bases). Germline V CDR1 and CDR2: MNHNY, SVGAGI (reference sequence). The length of the CDR3 is 15 residues. V lost 2 bases and J lost 6, with 17 bases in between. As DNA, the CDR3 is TGTGCCAGCAGTTACAGTGGGGCAGTTAGAGGCGAGCAGTACTTC. Residues: CASSYSGAVRGEQYF.

The chain links TRBV19 to TRBJ2-7, with D maybe TRBD2 (5 bases). Deletions cut 5 bases from V and 1 base from J, with 24 bases between. The germline V gene has CDR1 LNHDA and CDR2 SQIVND (reference sequence). The CDR3 is made up of 18 amino acids. CDR3 in DNA: TGTGCCAGTAGTCTCTCCCCTCCCCGGCTAGCTGATTCCTACGAGCAGTACTTC. This gives the protein CASSLSPPRLADSYEQYF.

This chain connects TRBV4-1 to TRBJ2-1, with TRBD2 matching over 9 bases. The CDR3 is 16 amino acids. The trim removed 0 bases at V and 9 bases at J, leaving 9 bases unmatched. The germline V gene has CDR1 MGHRA and CDR2 YSYEKL. This CDR3 reads CASSQERRGGSGEQFF. Written as DNA, the CDR3 is TGCGCCAGCAGCCAAGAACGGCGGGGGGGCAGCGGTGAGCAGTTCTTC.

V is TRBV6-1 and J is TRBJ1-4; TRBD1 aligns across 12 bases. This CDR3 has 16 amino acids. V lost 3 bases and J lost 6; bases outside the gene matches: 5. From germline, CDR1 is MNHNS and CDR2 SASEGT. The CDR3 nucleotides are TGTGCCAGCAGTGATGGGACAGGGGGCGGGTATGAAAAACTGTTTTTT. Protein: CASSDGTGGGYEKLFF.

This chain joins TRBV28 and TRBJ2-1; TRBD1 matches at 9 bases. CDR1 is MDHEN, CDR2 SYDVKM, per germline. The CDR3 is made up of 14 amino acids. The junction had 5 bases not matched to a gene; V was cut back by 6 bases and J by 5 bases. The DNA of the CDR3 is TGTGCCAGCAGCTCCGGGACAGGGAACAATGAGCAGTTCTTC. It is translated as CASSSGTGNNEQFF. The whole variable domain, remainder taken from reference TRBV28 and TRBJ2-1, is DVKVTQSSRYLVKRTGEKVFLECVQDMDHENMFWYRQDPGLGLRLIYFSYDVKMKEKGDIPEGYSVSREKKERFSLILESASTNQTSMYLCASSSGTGNNEQFFGPGTRLTVL.

The chain carries TRBV6-1 and TRBJ1-1; D unresolved. V was shortened by 7 bases and J by 3 bases, with 12 bases between the two germline ends. The CDR3 is 13 residues long. Germline V gives CDR1 MNHNS, CDR2 SASEGT. The CDR3 loop is CASTQRMDTEAFF. CDR3 DNA sequence: TGTGCCAGCACCCAGAGGATGGACACTGAAGCTTTCTTT.

V and J are TRBV6-1 and TRBJ2-5, with 8 bases that match TRBD2. This CDR3 has 13 residues. Germline-derived CDR1 and CDR2 are MNHNS and SASEGT. With 4 bases clipped from V and 4 bases from J, the junction kept 2 bases outside the gene matches. CDR3 nucleotides: TGTGCCAGCAGTGGGACTAGCAGAGAGACCCAGTACTTC. Protein: CASSGTSRETQYF.

V and J are TRBV5-1 and TRBJ2-5, with a tentative D call TRBD1 (6 bases). Per the germline V gene, CDR1 is SGHRS and CDR2 is YFSETQ. Between the trimmed V and J ends, which lost 2 bases and 1 base, there was a span of 9 bases. The CDR3 covers 14 residues. The CDR3 DNA is TGCGCCAGCAGCTTAGGACAGTCCCAAGAGACCCAGTACTTC. This codes for CASSLGQSQETQYF.

The chain links TRBV28 to TRBJ1-2; maybe TRBD1 (6 bases). Trimming took 3 bases from V and 4 from J, leaving 9 bases between them. This CDR3 is built from 13 residues. CDR1 is MDHEN, CDR2 SYDVKM, per germline. As DNA, the CDR3 is TGTGCCAGCAGTTTGCGGGGGCCCTATGGCTACACCTTC. Encoded protein: CASSLRGPYGYTF.

A single count supports this clone. The chain is built from TRBV30 and TRBJ1-1; no clear D. Germline V gene data show CDR1 as GTSNPN and CDR2 as SVGIG (reference sequence). The V gene lost 8 bases and the J gene lost 5 bases, with 24 bases spanning the gap. CDR3 length: 15 residues. The CDR3 DNA reads TGTGCCGGAACTCCATCAGCCTTGAGGGTAACTGAAGCTTTCTTT. This codes for CAGTPSALRVTEAFF. The full variable domain, completed using reference TRBV30 and TRBJ1-1, is SQTIHQWPATLVQPVGSPLSLECTVEGTSNPNLYWYRQAAGRGLQLLFYSVGIGQISSEVPQNLSASRPQDRQFILSSKKLLLSDSGFYLCAGTPSALRVTEAFFGQGTRLTVV.

The chain joins TRBV18 to TRBJ2-5; possible D gene TRBD1, 6 bases. The ends were cut back, 2 bases at V and 3 bases at J, with 10 bases in the middle. The CDR3 loop spans 14 amino acids. The germline gives CDR1 KGHSH, CDR2 LQKENI. The CDR3 DNA sequence: TGTGCCAGCTCACCAAGACAGGCGGAAGAGACCCAGTACTTC. Translation: CASSPRQAEETQYF.

The chain combines TRBV5-1 with TRBJ2-1, with D perhaps matching TRBD2 (6 bases). Germline assignment: CDR1 SGHRS and CDR2 YFSETQ. The CDR3 covers 14 residues. The V end was cut by 4 bases, the J end by 3 bases, with 11 bases between. The CDR3 protein is CASSPRLDYNEQFF. The CDR3 DNA sequence: TGCGCCAGCAGCCCCCGACTAGACTACAATGAGCAGTTCTTC.

The chain uses TRBV7-9 and TRBJ1-4, with 8 bases identical to TRBD1. The CDR3 is 16 amino acids. With 5 bases clipped from V and 5 bases from J, the junction kept 10 bases outside the gene matches. The germline CDR1 and CDR2 sequences are SEHNR and FQNEAQ (reference sequence). The CDR3 sequence is CASSPLTGASNEKLFF. CDR3 DNA sequence: TGTGCCAGCAGCCCATTGACAGGGGCGTCCAATGAAAAACTGTTTTTT.

In its sample, this clone was seen a few times. The chain links TRBV2 to TRBJ1-2; 7 bases are shared with TRBD1. The CDR3 has 13 amino acids. With 4 bases clipped from V and 4 bases from J, the junction kept 3 bases outside the gene matches. Germline V gene data show CDR1 as SNHLY and CDR2 as FYNNEI. The DNA of the CDR3 is TGTGCCAGCAGTGGACAGGGCCCCTATGGCTACACCTTC. Translation: CASSGQGPYGYTF.

The chain employs TRBV29-1 and TRBJ2-7, with 7 positions matching TRBD1. CDR3 length equals 12 residues. Germline V gene lookup returns CDR1 SQVTM and CDR2 ANQGSEA. Trimming removed 6 bases from V and 4 bases from J; junction bases left unmatched: 6. The CDR3 region has the DNA TGCAGCGTCCTCGACAGGGTTTACGAGCAGTACTTC. Its protein is CSVLDRVYEQYF.